The clone carrying this TCR beta chain was observed at least ten times. The entry originates in a study of CD8+CD57+ T cells in acquired aplastic anemia. Study-level information: Sorted cells (CD4+ and CD8+) yielded DNA amounts that averaged approximately 2.9 ug.

Trimming removed 4 bases at V and 19 bases at J, with 17 bases between. CDR1 and CDR2 (germline): SGHDN, FVKESK. The CDR3 runs to 12 residues. For sequencing, patients were chosen who had shown expansion of CD8+CD57+ cells by flow cytometry. Patients had undergone no therapy by the time their blood was sampled. CDR3 and TCR beta VDJ profiling relied on genomic DNA as the template. TCRdb re-analysed the reads in MiXCR, keeping a single row per CDR3 protein. The repertoire holds 400,000 to 600,000 distinct CDR3 sequences, roughly a third seen once, with 0.7% to 1% in the top ten. The chain carries TRBV14 and TRBJ1-6, with D perhaps TRBD1 (5 bases). What was sequenced was sorted CD4+, CD8+, or CD8+CD57+ T cells (not recorded which) from PBMCs. This sequence originates from a human donor with aplastic anemia. CDR3 region: CASSLRDGLSHF. The CDR3, as DNA: TGTGCCAGCAGCCTCCGGGACGGACTTTCTCACTTT.